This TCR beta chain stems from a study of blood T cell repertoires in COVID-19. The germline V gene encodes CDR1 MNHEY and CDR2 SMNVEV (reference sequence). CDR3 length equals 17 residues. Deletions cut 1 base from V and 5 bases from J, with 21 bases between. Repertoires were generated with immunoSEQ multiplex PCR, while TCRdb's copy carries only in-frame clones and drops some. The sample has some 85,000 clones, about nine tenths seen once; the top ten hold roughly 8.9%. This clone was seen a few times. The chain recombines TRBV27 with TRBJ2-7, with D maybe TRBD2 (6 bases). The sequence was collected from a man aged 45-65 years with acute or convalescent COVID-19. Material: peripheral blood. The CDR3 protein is CASSLFVGAGSGHEQYF. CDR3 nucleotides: TGTGCCAGCAGTTTATTTGTCGGGGCAGGGAGCGGGCACGAGCAGTACTTC.